The sequence of this TCR beta chain was determined in a study of blood T cell repertoires in COVID-19. The overall study: T cells, B-cell-depleted T cells, or PBMCs supplied cDNA or gDNA.

The repertoire was sequenced with immunoSEQ multiplex PCR; TCRdb's copy has only in-frame clones and lacks some. Of about 89,000 clones listed, 88% were seen once; the top ten hold about 0.51%. Germline V lookup: CDR1 LGHDT, CDR2 YNNKEL (reference sequence). CDR3 length: 16 amino acids. The junction had 5 bases not matched to a gene; V was cut back by 0 bases and J by 4 bases. The source is a man between 60 and 75 years old with acute or convalescent COVID-19. The sequenced sample consisted of peripheral blood. The rearrangement joins TRBV3-1 (or the pseudogene TRBV3-2) to TRBJ2-5; 10 bases are a match to TRBD1. CDR3 nucleotide sequence: TGTGCCAGCAGCCAAGATTTGAGACAGGGGGCAGAGACCCAGTACTTC. Its protein is CASSQDLRQGAETQYF.